This T cell receptor (beta chain) was recovered during a study of T cell repertoires in cytomegalovirus infection. Study at large: Through public TCR beta signatures, both CMV infection and matching HLA type were indicated. Study-wide findings and caveats: CMV-specific TCR beta clonotypes restricted by HLA-C were the ones dominating the ex vivo response.

This clonotype was observed a few times. Its specificity is not known. This CDR3 has 13 amino acids. Per germline, CDR1 LNHNV and CDR2 YYDKDF (reference sequence). The germline V and J ends were trimmed by 0 bases and 5 bases, with 6 bases remaining between them. TCRdb recomputed calls from the reads with MiXCR, one row per CDR3 protein. The sample has 700,000 to 850,000 distinct CDR3 sequences, about 33% seen once. V usage is TRBV15 and J usage is TRBJ2-3; D gene unclear. Sequences were derived from cultured CD8+ T cells from PBMCs, sampled from culture after CMV antigen stimulation. The clonotype comes from a human donor in good health (CMV status not recorded). Some clones in this sample may be carry-over from other donors' samples. CDR3 in DNA: TGTGCCACCAGCAGAGATCGGATAGATACGCAGTATTTT. This sequence encodes CATSRDRIDTQYF.